The source of this TCR beta chain is a study of Ad26.COV2.S vaccination and SARS-CoV-2 variants (dated by TCRdb to about 2021). In terms of the full investigation: Vaccine-arm donors came from COV1001, a multicentre, randomized, double-blind, placebo-controlled phase I-IIa trial of Ad26.COV2.S in healthy adults. Participants in the trial were split at random into five groups of five each, receiving low-dose or high-dose Ad26.COV2.S once or twice, or else placebo on both occasions. The specificity and breadth of SARS-CoV-2-reactive T cell receptors after Ad26.COV2.S vaccination were assessed by TCRbeta repertoire sequencing. The TCR-sequenced set comprised about 32 samples: some 20 Ad26.COV2.S vaccine recipients, 5 placebo recipients and 8 SARS-CoV-2 convalescent individuals. Ad26.COV2.S was given intramuscularly at 5x10^10 or 1x10^11 viral particles, as a single shot or as two shots 56 days apart. Throughout the experiments and outcome assessment, investigators stayed blinded to trial group allocation.

The CDR3, from cysteine to phenylalanine, totals 14 residues. Just the 42-base CDR3 DNA is kept, in frame starting at base 1. Trimming at the junction amounts to 1 base on V and 4 bases on J, and the germline ends lie 11 bases apart. CDR1 SEHNR and CDR2 FQNEAQ are derived from the germline V gene (reference sequence). Study-wide conclusions, independent of this receptor: Comparable non-spike TCR breadth was observed between vaccine and placebo recipients, consistent with only spike being contained in the vaccine. After vaccination, substantial breadth of spike-specific CD8+ and CD4+ T cell responses was reported. Higher spike-specific TCR breadth was observed in Ad26.COV2.S recipients than in placebo recipients (P = 0.0014). Comparing responses between vaccine doses or regimens was not something the study was powered to do. The authors noted that total T cell responses may have been underestimated by the TCR breadth and depth analyses.

TCRbeta CDR3 regions were sequenced with the immunoSEQ Assay. After extraction, genomic DNA underwent amplification by bias-controlled multiplex PCR, followed by high-throughput sequencing. The authors' analysis ran thus. Collapsing and filtering of sequences were performed to quantify the absolute abundance of each unique TCRbeta CDR3 region. T cell fraction was estimated by normalizing TCRbeta template counts to usable DNA, with usable DNA measured through amplification of reference genes found in all nucleated cells. Repertoire TCRs were annotated as SARS-CoV-2-specific by exact matching of V gene, CDR3 amino acid sequence and J gene to a known reactive TCR set. The reference SARS-CoV-2 TCR set was derived from MIRA and filtered for enrichment in COVID-19-positive ImmuneCODE repertoires, a step that removed public or cross-reactive TCRs. Drawing on the MIRA antigens, annotated TCRs were analysed further at the level of specific ORF or position within ORF. Breadth was defined as the number of annotated unique rearrangements divided by the total number of unique productive rearrangements, and depth was defined as the summed frequency of the annotated unique rearrangements. Group comparisons of TCR breadth used two-sided Wilcoxon rank-sum tests. The clones in this table, taken by TCRdb from immuneACCESS, are in-frame only. Not every clone is retained; where verified, under half of the shortfall comes from an unresolved V gene, and the cause of the rest is unknown. V, J and clone size reflect that table, while D and trimming were determined from the DNA. In all, the sample holds about 390,000 clones, and approximately 86% of those were seen once. The top ten hold 3% to 3.5% of the sample.

In light of the paper, this sample's treatment or condition label describes: some 20 received Ad26.COV2.S at low or high dose, single or two shots; 5 received placebo; per-sample allocation not given. For vaccine and placebo recipients, repertoires were sequenced using samples collected on day 63 after the first injection. In Cohort 1b, around 23 adults aged 18-55 years were enrolled at a single site in Boston, USA, between 29 July and 7 August 2020. Ad26.COV2.S consisted of a replication-incompetent adenovirus type 26 vector by which a prefusion-stabilized SARS-CoV-2 spike protein from the original Wuhan strain was expressed. Notes on this clone: What antigen it recognizes has not been identified. Per-base quality was not reported, and no clone a single base away is much larger than it.

The sequences come from peripheral blood, collected in a trial of Ad26.COV2.S vaccine versus placebo. This clonotype originated in a person aged 18-65 years who received the Ad26.COV2.S COVID-19 vaccine or a placebo. The chain is encoded by TRBV7-9 joined to TRBJ2-7; the D gene may be TRBD1 or TRBD2, since each aligns over 5 bases. The DNA reads TGTGCCAGCAGCTTAGTCGAGGGGCAATACGAGCAGTACTTC. This yields the protein CASSLVEGQYEQYF.